This T cell receptor beta chain was documented in a study of shared T cell receptors in the human thymus (dated by TCRdb to about 2021). In the study overall: The study examined how self-reactive, shared T-cell receptor alpha chains are generated in the human thymus.

A remark on this clone: Its antigen is not yet known. Base qualities are not at hand, and no much larger clone is one base apart.

Libraries were made using the immunoSEQ multiplex PCR assay. TCRdb mirrors the immuneACCESS table, restricted to in-frame sequences. Some clones are absent from its copies; in checked studies, under half trace to an unresolved V gene, and the reason for the others is unknown. Here the sample has about 730,000 clones; roughly 88% occur a single time. The ten largest make up more than 0.01% of the sample. These data were also reused for a study on human thymus T cells. That second report states: The donors were immunologically healthy infants in Finland who had open corrective cardiac surgery for congenital heart defects. Thymus tissue was collected as surgical resects that were removed during corrective cardiac surgery. Biased V and J gene segment usage appeared to be present in both thymic and peripheral blood repertoires. According to the related research, thymic TCR repertoires were highly overlapping among unrelated individuals. TCR alpha and beta repertoires from seven to nine infant thymus samples and a few related peripheral blood samples were characterized in the study. The cohort included about six male and a couple of female infants, with donor ages spanning 7 to 244 days. Thymocytes were freed from the tissue by mechanical means and kept at -70 degrees C as pellets of about 8.5-34 million cells. Genomic DNA was extracted from frozen cell pellets with a QIAsymphony instrument. The immunoSEQ multiplex PCR assay was used to amplify the TCRB and TCRAD loci from a standardized amount of quality-controlled genomic DNA. Amplicons spanned the V(D)J region at a length sufficient to cover the CDR3 and identify V and J genes. Through the commercial immunoSEQ service, the amplicons were sequenced on an Illumina platform. Primer bias and sequencing errors were corrected as previously described, and TCRAD and TCRB definitions were based on the IMGT database. immunoSEQ Analyzer 3.0 and VDJTools were used for repertoire analysis, which covered basic statistics, V/J segment usage, diversity estimates, rarefaction and pairwise overlap. Chao1, ChaoE, Efron-Thisted, Shannon and inverse Simpson indices were used to estimate diversity, which was also estimated on datasets down-sampled to the smallest sample. Repertoire overlap was assessed by strict matching of CDR3 nucleotide sequence, V gene and J gene, and clustering was done by Jaccard-based multidimensional scaling. On average, thymus samples gave 800,000 or so unique TCRB clonotypes, whereas blood samples gave about 92,000.

Input material: thymocytes. The sequence derives from a girl under three years old with a congenital heart defect. Donor details come from another sample of the same person, matched by shared clones.

In nucleotide form, the sequence is TGTGCCAGCAGCTCGGGACAGGCCGCCTCCTACGAGCAGTACTTC. It translates as CASSSGQAASYEQYF. The rearrangement combines TRBV11-2 with TRBJ2-7; a stretch of 8 junction bases matches TRBD1. The germline V gene gives CDR1 as SGHAT and CDR2 as FQNNGV. V has 4 bases trimmed and J has 0 bases trimmed; junction bases matching no gene number 5. The CDR3 spans 15 residues, from the cysteine through the phenylalanine. The retained sequence is limited to the CDR3, 45 bases, with the frame set at the first base.